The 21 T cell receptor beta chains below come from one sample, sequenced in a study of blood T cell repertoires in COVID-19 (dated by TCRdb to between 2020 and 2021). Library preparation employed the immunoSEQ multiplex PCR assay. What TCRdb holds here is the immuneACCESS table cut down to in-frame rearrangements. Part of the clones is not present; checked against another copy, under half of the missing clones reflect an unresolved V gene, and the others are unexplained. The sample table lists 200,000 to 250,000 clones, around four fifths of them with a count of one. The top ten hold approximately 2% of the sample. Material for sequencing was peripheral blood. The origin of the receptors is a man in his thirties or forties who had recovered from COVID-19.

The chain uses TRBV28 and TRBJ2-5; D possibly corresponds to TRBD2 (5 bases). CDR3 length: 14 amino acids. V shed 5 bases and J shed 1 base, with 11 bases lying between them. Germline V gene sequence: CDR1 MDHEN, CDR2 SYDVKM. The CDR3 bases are TGTGCCAGCAGTAAGACTCGGGGCCAAGAGACCCAGTACTTC. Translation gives CASSKTRGQETQYF. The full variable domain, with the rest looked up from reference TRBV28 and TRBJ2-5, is DVKVTQSSRYLVKRTGEKVFLECVQDMDHENMFWYRQDPGLGLRLIYFSYDVKMKEKGDIPEGYSVSREKKERFSLILESASTNQTSMYLCASSKTRGQETQYFGPGTRLLVL.

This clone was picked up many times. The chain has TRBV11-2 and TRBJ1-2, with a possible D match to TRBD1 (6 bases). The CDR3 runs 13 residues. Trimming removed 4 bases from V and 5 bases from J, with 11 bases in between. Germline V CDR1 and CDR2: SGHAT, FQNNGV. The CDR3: CASSSQGGYGYTF. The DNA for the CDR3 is TGTGCCAGCAGCTCACAGGGAGGGTATGGCTACACCTTC.

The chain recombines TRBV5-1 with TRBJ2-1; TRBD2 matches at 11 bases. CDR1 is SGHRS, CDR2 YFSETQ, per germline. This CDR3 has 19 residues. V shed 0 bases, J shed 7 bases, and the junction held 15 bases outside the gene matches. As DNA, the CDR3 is TGCGCCAGCAGCTTGGCCATTTTAGCGGGGGGGCCGGTGGAAAATGAGCAGTTCTTC. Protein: CASSLAILAGGPVENEQFF.

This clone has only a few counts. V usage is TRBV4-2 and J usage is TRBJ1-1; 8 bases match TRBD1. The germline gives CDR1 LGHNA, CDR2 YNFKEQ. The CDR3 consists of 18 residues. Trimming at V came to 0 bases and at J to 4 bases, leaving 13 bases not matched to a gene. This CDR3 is CASSQDTGQGVLSTEAFF. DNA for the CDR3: TGTGCCAGCAGCCAAGATACAGGACAGGGAGTATTGAGCACTGAAGCTTTCTTT.

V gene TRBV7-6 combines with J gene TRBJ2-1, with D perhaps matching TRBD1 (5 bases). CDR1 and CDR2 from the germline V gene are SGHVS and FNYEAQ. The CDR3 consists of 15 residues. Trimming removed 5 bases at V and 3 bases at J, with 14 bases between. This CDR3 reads CASSPLGPLYNEQFF. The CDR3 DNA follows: TGTGCCAGCAGCCCACTGGGGCCACTCTACAATGAGCAGTTCTTC.

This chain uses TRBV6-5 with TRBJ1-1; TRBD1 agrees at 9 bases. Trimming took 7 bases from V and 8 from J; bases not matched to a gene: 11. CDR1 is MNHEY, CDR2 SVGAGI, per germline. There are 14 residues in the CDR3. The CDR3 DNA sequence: TGTGCCAGCACCCCGGGACAGGGCCCGCTCGAAGCTTTCTTT. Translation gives CASTPGQGPLEAFF.

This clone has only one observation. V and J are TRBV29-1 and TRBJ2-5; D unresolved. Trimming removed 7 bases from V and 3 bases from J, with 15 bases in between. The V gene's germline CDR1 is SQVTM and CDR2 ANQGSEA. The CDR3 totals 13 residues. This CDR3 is CSASGRWEETQYF. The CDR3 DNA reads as TGCAGCGCCTCGGGTAGATGGGAAGAGACCCAGTACTTC.

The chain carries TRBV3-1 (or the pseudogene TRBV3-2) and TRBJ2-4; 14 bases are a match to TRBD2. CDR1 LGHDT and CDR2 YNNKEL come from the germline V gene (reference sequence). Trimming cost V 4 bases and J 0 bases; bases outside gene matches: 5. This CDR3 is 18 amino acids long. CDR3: CASSRSGLAGGAKNIQYF. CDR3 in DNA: TGTGCCAGCAGCCGAAGCGGACTAGCGGGGGGAGCCAAAAACATTCAGTACTTC.

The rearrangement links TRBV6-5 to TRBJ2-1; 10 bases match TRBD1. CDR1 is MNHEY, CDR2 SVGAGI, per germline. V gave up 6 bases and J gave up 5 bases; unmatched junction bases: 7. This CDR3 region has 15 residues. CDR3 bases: TGTGCCAGCAGCCCGGGACAGGGGATAAACAATGAGCAGTTCTTC. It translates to CASSPGQGINNEQFF.

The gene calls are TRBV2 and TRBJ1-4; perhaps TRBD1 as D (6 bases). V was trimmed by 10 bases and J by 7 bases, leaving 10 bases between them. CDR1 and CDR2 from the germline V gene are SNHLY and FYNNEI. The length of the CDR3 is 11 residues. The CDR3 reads CAIYRAEKLFF. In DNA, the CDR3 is TGTGCCATTTACAGGGCTGAAAAACTGTTTTTT. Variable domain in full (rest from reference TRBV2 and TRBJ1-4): EPEVTQTPSHQVTQMGQEVILRCVPISNHLYFYWYRQILGQKVEFLVSFYNNEISEKSEIFDDQFSVERPDGSNFTLKIRSTKLEDSAMYFCAIYRAEKLFFGSGTQLSVL.

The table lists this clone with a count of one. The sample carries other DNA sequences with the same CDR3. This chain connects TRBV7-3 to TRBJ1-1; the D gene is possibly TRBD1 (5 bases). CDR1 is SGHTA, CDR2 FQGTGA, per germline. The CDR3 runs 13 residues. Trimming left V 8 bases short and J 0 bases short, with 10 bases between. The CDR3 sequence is CASRQTVNTEAFF. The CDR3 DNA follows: TGTGCCAGCCGACAGACGGTGAACACTGAAGCTTTCTTT.

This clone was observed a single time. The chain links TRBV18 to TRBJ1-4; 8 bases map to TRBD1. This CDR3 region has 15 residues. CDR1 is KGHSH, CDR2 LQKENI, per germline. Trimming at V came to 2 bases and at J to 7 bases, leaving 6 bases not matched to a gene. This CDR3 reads CASSPLGTGSEKLFF. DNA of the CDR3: TGTGCCAGCTCACCATTGGGGACAGGAAGTGAAAAACTGTTTTTT.

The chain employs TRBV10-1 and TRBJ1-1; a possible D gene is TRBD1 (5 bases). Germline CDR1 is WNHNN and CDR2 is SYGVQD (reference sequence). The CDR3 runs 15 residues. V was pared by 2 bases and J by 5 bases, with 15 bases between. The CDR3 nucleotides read TGCGCCAGCAGTGAGGCGGGACTGGGCGTTACTGAAGCTTTCTTT. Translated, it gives CASSEAGLGVTEAFF.

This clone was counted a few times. The CDR3, as DNA: TGTGCAAGTCGCTTAGAAGGTCATGCGGGACAGTCAACCCCGACGAACACCGGGGAGCTGTTTTTT. It yields the protein CASRLEGHAGQSTPTNTGELFF. The gene calls are TRBV12-2 and TRBJ2-2; the table names TRBD1, a call not compared with the DNA. TRBV12-2 is a listed pseudogene. The CDR3 spans 22 residues.

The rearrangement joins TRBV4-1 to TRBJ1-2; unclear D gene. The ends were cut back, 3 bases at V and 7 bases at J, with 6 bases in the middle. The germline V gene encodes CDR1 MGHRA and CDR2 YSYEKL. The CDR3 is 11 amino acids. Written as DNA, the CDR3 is TGCGCCAGCAGCCACTATAGTGGCTACACCTTC. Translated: CASSHYSGYTF.

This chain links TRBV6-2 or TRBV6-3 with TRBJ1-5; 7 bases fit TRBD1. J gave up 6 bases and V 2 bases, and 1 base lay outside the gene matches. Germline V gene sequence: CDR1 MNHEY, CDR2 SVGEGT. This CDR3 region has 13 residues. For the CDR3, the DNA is TGTGCCAGCAGTTACAGGGGGCTTCAGCCCCAGCATTTT. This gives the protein CASSYRGLQPQHF.

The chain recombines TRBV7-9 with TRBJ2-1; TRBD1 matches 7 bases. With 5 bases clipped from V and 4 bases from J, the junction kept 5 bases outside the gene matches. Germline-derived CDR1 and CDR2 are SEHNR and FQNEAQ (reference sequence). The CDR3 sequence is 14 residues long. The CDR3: CASSPDRSYNEQFF. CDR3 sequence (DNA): TGTGCCAGCAGCCCGGACAGGTCTTACAATGAGCAGTTCTTC. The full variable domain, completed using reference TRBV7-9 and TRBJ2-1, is DTGVSQNPRHKITKRGQNVTFRCDPISEHNRLYWYRQTLGQGPEFLTYFQNEAQLEKSRLLSDRFSAERPKGSFSTLEIQRTEQGDSAMYLCASSPDRSYNEQFFGPGTRLTVL.

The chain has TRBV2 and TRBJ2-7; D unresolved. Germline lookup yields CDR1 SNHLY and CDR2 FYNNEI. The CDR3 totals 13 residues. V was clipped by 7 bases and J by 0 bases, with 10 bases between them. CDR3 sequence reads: CASTPPGSYEQYF. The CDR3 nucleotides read TGTGCCAGCACCCCCCCGGGCTCCTACGAGCAGTACTTC. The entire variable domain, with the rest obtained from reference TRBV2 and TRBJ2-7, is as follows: EPEVTQTPSHQVTQMGQEVILRCVPISNHLYFYWYRQILGQKVEFLVSFYNNEISEKSEIFDDQFSVERPDGSNFTLKIRSTKLEDSAMYFCASTPPGSYEQYFGPGTRLTVT.

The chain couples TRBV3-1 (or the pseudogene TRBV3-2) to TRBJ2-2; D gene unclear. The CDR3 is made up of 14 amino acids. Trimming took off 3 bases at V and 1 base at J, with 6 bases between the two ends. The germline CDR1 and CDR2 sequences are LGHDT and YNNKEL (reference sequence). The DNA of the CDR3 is TGTGCCAGCAGCCAGCGGCAGAACACCGGGGAGCTGTTTTTT. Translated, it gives CASSQRQNTGELFF.

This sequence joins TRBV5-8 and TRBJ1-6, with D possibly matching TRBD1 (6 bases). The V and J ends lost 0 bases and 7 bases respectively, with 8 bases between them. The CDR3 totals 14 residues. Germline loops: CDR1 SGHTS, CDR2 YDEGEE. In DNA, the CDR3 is TGTGCCAGCAGCTTGGCAAGGGGGAATTCACCCCTCCACTTT. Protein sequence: CASSLARGNSPLHF.

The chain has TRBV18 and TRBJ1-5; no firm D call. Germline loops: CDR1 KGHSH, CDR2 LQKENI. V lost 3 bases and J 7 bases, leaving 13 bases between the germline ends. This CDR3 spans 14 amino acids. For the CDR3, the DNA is TGTGCCAGCTCACCGGACTCGGCGGAACAGCCCCAGCATTTT. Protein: CASSPDSAEQPQHF.